This is a list of T cell receptor beta chains from one sample in a study of shared clonotypes between healthy human individuals. Repertoires were generated with immunoSEQ multiplex PCR, while TCRdb's copy carries only in-frame clones and drops some. The table lists about 980,000 clones, over 60% of them singletons, with 1.5% in the top ten. Sequenced sample: memory CD4+ T cells sorted from blood. These receptors came from a young man in good health. Both conserved end residues are part of each CDR3. The D gene is left open where the match is weak. Expanded clones are given a class, and other clones once, few, many or no size at all.

clone_size: -; d_call: TRBD2; cdr3_length: 16; v_call: TRBV10-3; j_call: TRBJ2-1; cdr3_aa: CAISESNSGGRDEQFF; cdr3_nt: TGTGCCATCAGTGAGTCGAATAGCGGGGGTCGGGATGAGCAGTTCTTC
clone_size: -; d_call: TRBD1; cdr3_length: 15; v_call: TRBV14; j_call: TRBJ2-7; cdr3_aa: CASSPRDRGFYEQYF; cdr3_nt: TGTGCCAGCAGCCCCAGGGACAGGGGGTTCTACGAGCAGTACTTC
clone_size: -; d_call: -; cdr3_length: 15; v_call: TRBV7-2; j_call: TRBJ1-2; cdr3_aa: CASSLGRQRGDGYTF; cdr3_nt: TGTGCCAGCAGCTTAGGTAGACAGAGGGGGGACGGCTACACCTTC
clone_size: -; d_call: -; cdr3_length: 16; v_call: TRBV25-1; j_call: TRBJ2-7; cdr3_aa: CASSESWGGLSYEQYF; cdr3_nt: TGTGCCAGCAGTGAATCGTGGGGCGGACTCTCCTACGAGCAGTACTTC
clone_size: -; d_call: -; cdr3_length: 17; v_call: TRBV11-2; j_call: TRBJ2-2; cdr3_aa: CASSLAFTGANTGELFF; cdr3_nt: TGTGCCAGCAGCTTAGCGTTTACAGGAGCGAACACCGGGGAGCTGTTTTTT
clone_size: -; d_call: -; cdr3_length: 17; v_call: TRBV4-1; j_call: TRBJ1-5; cdr3_aa: CASSQTGGVLSNQPQHF; cdr3_nt: TGCGCCAGCAGCCAAACCGGGGGGGTCCTAAGCAATCAGCCCCAGCATTTT
clone_size: few; d_call: TRBD1; cdr3_length: 16; v_call: TRBV6-4; j_call: TRBJ2-7; cdr3_aa: CASSAHGQGVRYEQYF; cdr3_nt: TGTGCCAGCAGTGCGCACGGACAGGGGGTGAGGTACGAGCAGTACTTC
clone_size: few; d_call: -; cdr3_length: 13; v_call: TRBV18; j_call: TRBJ2-3; cdr3_aa: CASSLGSRDTQYF; cdr3_nt: TGTGCCAGCTCACTAGGATCCCGTGATACGCAGTATTTT
clone_size: -; d_call: -; cdr3_length: 16; v_call: TRBV7-2; j_call: TRBJ1-3; cdr3_aa: CASSQQGILEGNTIYF; cdr3_nt: TGTGCCAGCAGCCAACAGGGCATCCTAGAGGGAAACACCATATATTTT
clone_size: -; d_call: TRBD1; cdr3_length: 15; v_call: TRBV7-2; j_call: TRBJ2-2; cdr3_aa: CASSLQGGPTGELFF; cdr3_nt: TGTGCCAGCAGCCTACAGGGGGGTCCGACCGGGGAGCTGTTTTTT
clone_size: -; d_call: -; cdr3_length: 14; v_call: TRBV28; j_call: TRBJ2-7; cdr3_aa: CASSLAGTFYEQYF; cdr3_nt: TGTGCCAGCAGTTTAGCCGGGACTTTCTACGAGCAGTACTTC
clone_size: -; d_call: TRBD1; cdr3_length: 15; v_call: TRBV13; j_call: TRBJ1-3; cdr3_aa: CASSFQTGYGNTIYF; cdr3_nt: TGTGCCAGCAGCTTCCAGACAGGGTACGGAAACACCATATATTTT
clone_size: -; d_call: TRBD1; cdr3_length: 14; v_call: TRBV7-2; j_call: TRBJ1-5; cdr3_aa: CASSVNRGYQPQHF; cdr3_nt: TGTGCCAGCAGCGTCAACAGGGGGTATCAGCCCCAGCATTTT
clone_size: -; d_call: -; cdr3_length: 13; v_call: TRBV2; j_call: TRBJ2-7; cdr3_aa: CASSDGRSYEQYF; cdr3_nt: TGTGCCAGCAGTGACGGTCGCTCCTACGAGCAGTACTTC
clone_size: -; d_call: TRBD1; cdr3_length: 15; v_call: TRBV7-9; j_call: TRBJ1-5; cdr3_aa: CASTEGQGTNQPQHF; cdr3_nt: TGTGCCAGCACCGAGGGACAGGGGACCAATCAGCCCCAGCATTTT
clone_size: -; d_call: -; cdr3_length: 14; v_call: TRBV19; j_call: TRBJ1-5; cdr3_aa: CASSQGEGNQPQHF; cdr3_nt: TGTGCCAGTAGCCAGGGAGAAGGCAATCAGCCCCAGCATTTT
clone_size: -; d_call: TRBD1; cdr3_length: 16; v_call: TRBV5-4; j_call: TRBJ2-5; cdr3_aa: CASSLATGEMRETQYF; cdr3_nt: TGTGCCAGCAGCTTGGCGACAGGGGAAATGCGTGAGACCCAGTACTTC
clone_size: few; d_call: -; cdr3_length: 15; v_call: TRBV30; j_call: TRBJ1-2; cdr3_aa: CAWSVRGQGAYGYTF; cdr3_nt: TGTGCCTGGAGTGTACGCGGACAAGGGGCCTATGGCTACACCTTC
clone_size: -; d_call: TRBD1; cdr3_length: 15; v_call: TRBV7-2; j_call: TRBJ2-3; cdr3_aa: CASSLRQGATDTQYF; cdr3_nt: TGTGCCAGCAGCCTTAGACAGGGGGCGACAGATACGCAGTATTTT
clone_size: -; d_call: TRBD2; cdr3_length: 15; v_call: TRBV10-3; j_call: TRBJ2-1; cdr3_aa: CAVQTSASSYNEQFF; cdr3_nt: TGTGCCGTCCAGACTAGCGCGAGCTCCTACAATGAGCAGTTCTTC
clone_size: -; d_call: TRBD2; cdr3_length: 15; v_call: TRBV19; j_call: TRBJ2-7; cdr3_aa: CASSTRTSGSYEQYF; cdr3_nt: TGTGCCAGTAGTACCAGGACTAGCGGCTCCTACGAGCAGTACTTC
clone_size: few; d_call: -; cdr3_length: 12; v_call: TRBV28; j_call: TRBJ2-3; cdr3_aa: CASSLDGDTQYF; cdr3_nt: TGTGCCAGCAGCCTCGACGGGGATACGCAGTATTTT
clone_size: -; d_call: -; cdr3_length: 15; v_call: TRBV5-6; j_call: TRBJ2-1; cdr3_aa: CASSPGGGSHNEQFF; cdr3_nt: TGTGCCAGCAGCCCGGGGGGCGGGAGCCACAATGAGCAGTTCTTC
clone_size: -; d_call: -; cdr3_length: 14; v_call: TRBV7-2; j_call: TRBJ1-2; cdr3_aa: CASSPPAGNYGYTF; cdr3_nt: TGTGCCAGCAGCCCCCCAGCAGGGAACTATGGCTACACCTTC
clone_size: -; d_call: -; cdr3_length: 14; v_call: TRBV7-8; j_call: TRBJ2-2; cdr3_aa: CASSSGQNTGELFF; cdr3_nt: TGTGCCAGCAGCTCCGGACAGAACACCGGGGAGCTGTTTTTT
clone_size: -; d_call: TRBD2; cdr3_length: 17; v_call: TRBV5-1; j_call: TRBJ2-7; cdr3_aa: CASSLGKLAGGSYEQYF; cdr3_nt: TGCGCCAGCAGCTTGGGAAAACTAGCGGGGGGATCCTACGAGCAGTACTTC
clone_size: -; d_call: -; cdr3_length: 12; v_call: TRBV11-2; j_call: TRBJ2-3; cdr3_aa: CASSPGTDTQYF; cdr3_nt: TGTGCCAGCAGCCCTGGTACAGATACGCAGTATTTT
clone_size: once; d_call: TRBD2; cdr3_length: 13; v_call: TRBV4-1; j_call: TRBJ2-5; cdr3_aa: CASSLAGAQTQYF; cdr3_nt: TGCGCCAGCAGCCTAGCGGGGGCTCAGACCCAGTACTTC
clone_size: -; d_call: TRBD2; cdr3_length: 20; v_call: TRBV28; j_call: TRBJ2-1; cdr3_aa: CASSPSGGAPLQRRYNEQFF; cdr3_nt: TGTGCCAGCAGTCCATCCGGGGGGGCTCCCCTCCAAAGACGCTACAATGAGCAGTTCTTC
clone_size: -; d_call: -; cdr3_length: 15; v_call: TRBV9; j_call: TRBJ2-5; cdr3_aa: CASSVAGGSQETQYF; cdr3_nt: TGTGCCAGCAGCGTAGCCGGCGGCAGTCAAGAGACCCAGTACTTC
clone_size: few; d_call: -; cdr3_length: 13; v_call: TRBV5-8; j_call: TRBJ2-7; cdr3_aa: CASSLARAGEQYF; cdr3_nt: TGTGCCAGCAGCTTGGCCAGGGCGGGGGAGCAGTACTTC
clone_size: -; d_call: -; cdr3_length: 15; v_call: TRBV11-3; j_call: TRBJ2-1; cdr3_aa: CASSPLTGAYNEQFF; cdr3_nt: TGTGCCAGCAGCCCCCTGACTGGAGCCTACAATGAGCAGTTCTTC
clone_size: -; d_call: -; cdr3_length: 14; v_call: TRBV18; j_call: TRBJ2-1; cdr3_aa: CASRNAVYPNEQFF; cdr3_nt: TGTGCCAGCCGAAACGCAGTTTATCCCAATGAGCAGTTCTTC
clone_size: -; d_call: -; cdr3_length: 14; v_call: TRBV5-1; j_call: TRBJ2-7; cdr3_aa: CASSLIARSSEQYF; cdr3_nt: TGCGCCAGCAGCCTCATAGCCCGTAGTAGCGAGCAGTACTTC
clone_size: few; d_call: TRBD1; cdr3_length: 16; v_call: TRBV11-2; j_call: TRBJ2-2; cdr3_aa: CASSDSGTANTGELFF; cdr3_nt: TGTGCCAGCAGCGACTCCGGGACAGCCAACACCGGGGAGCTGTTTTTT
clone_size: few; d_call: TRBD2; cdr3_length: 15; v_call: TRBV6-1; j_call: TRBJ2-1; cdr3_aa: CASSGTGTSYNEQFF; cdr3_nt: TGTGCCAGCAGTGGGACCGGGACTAGCTACAATGAGCAGTTCTTC
clone_size: -; d_call: -; cdr3_length: 15; v_call: TRBV6-6; j_call: TRBJ2-7; cdr3_aa: CASRTTGPTSYEQYF; cdr3_nt: TGTGCCAGCAGGACGACAGGTCCGACCTCCTACGAGCAGTACTTC
clone_size: few; d_call: -; cdr3_length: 12; v_call: TRBV28; j_call: TRBJ1-2; cdr3_aa: CASSPRTYGYTF; cdr3_nt: TGTGCCAGCAGTCCTCGAACCTATGGCTACACCTTC
clone_size: -; d_call: TRBD1; cdr3_length: 13; v_call: TRBV5-1; j_call: TRBJ2-7; cdr3_aa: CASSLSTGGEQYF; cdr3_nt: TGCGCCAGCAGCCTCTCTACAGGGGGGGAGCAGTACTTC
clone_size: -; d_call: -; cdr3_length: 14; v_call: TRBV6-6; j_call: TRBJ1-6; cdr3_aa: CASSSDMINSPLHF; cdr3_nt: TGTGCCAGCAGTTCTGACATGATCAATTCACCCCTCCACTTT
clone_size: few; d_call: TRBD2; cdr3_length: 16; v_call: TRBV7-9; j_call: TRBJ2-3; cdr3_aa: CASSLGTSGGPDTQYF; cdr3_nt: TGTGCCAGCAGCTTAGGTACTAGCGGGGGGCCCGATACGCAGTATTTT
clone_size: -; d_call: -; cdr3_length: 15; v_call: TRBV19; j_call: TRBJ1-3; cdr3_aa: CASSGDSTGGNTIYF; cdr3_nt: TGTGCCAGTAGCGGGGACTCAACGGGTGGAAACACCATATATTTT
clone_size: few; d_call: -; cdr3_length: 14; v_call: TRBV6-1; j_call: TRBJ1-6; cdr3_aa: CASSELGGNSPLHF; cdr3_nt: TGTGCCAGCAGTGAATTGGGGGGAAATTCACCCCTCCACTTT
clone_size: -; d_call: -; cdr3_length: 13; v_call: TRBV7-8; j_call: TRBJ1-5; cdr3_aa: CASSLDKGQPQHF; cdr3_nt: TGTGCCAGCAGCTTAGATAAAGGACAGCCCCAGCATTTT
clone_size: few; d_call: TRBD1; cdr3_length: 14; v_call: TRBV5-1; j_call: TRBJ2-5; cdr3_aa: CASSEQGIQETQYF; cdr3_nt: TGCGCCAGCAGTGAACAGGGGATCCAAGAGACCCAGTACTTC
clone_size: -; d_call: -; cdr3_length: 13; v_call: TRBV5-1; j_call: TRBJ2-5; cdr3_aa: CASSVDRKETQYF; cdr3_nt: TGCGCCAGCAGCGTTGACAGGAAAGAGACCCAGTACTTC
clone_size: -; d_call: -; cdr3_length: 14; v_call: TRBV5-4; j_call: TRBJ1-6; cdr3_aa: CASSLGQMGSPLHF; cdr3_nt: TGTGCCAGCAGCTTGGGACAAATGGGTTCACCCCTCCACTTT
clone_size: -; d_call: -; cdr3_length: 15; v_call: TRBV6-1; j_call: TRBJ1-2; cdr3_aa: CASKGLPGTGNGYTF; cdr3_nt: TGTGCCAGCAAGGGTCTTCCGGGGACGGGAAATGGCTACACCTTC
clone_size: -; d_call: TRBD1; cdr3_length: 14; v_call: TRBV5-4; j_call: TRBJ1-2; cdr3_aa: CASSSKNRDSSYTF; cdr3_nt: TGTGCCAGCAGCAGTAAGAACCGGGACAGCAGCTACACCTTC